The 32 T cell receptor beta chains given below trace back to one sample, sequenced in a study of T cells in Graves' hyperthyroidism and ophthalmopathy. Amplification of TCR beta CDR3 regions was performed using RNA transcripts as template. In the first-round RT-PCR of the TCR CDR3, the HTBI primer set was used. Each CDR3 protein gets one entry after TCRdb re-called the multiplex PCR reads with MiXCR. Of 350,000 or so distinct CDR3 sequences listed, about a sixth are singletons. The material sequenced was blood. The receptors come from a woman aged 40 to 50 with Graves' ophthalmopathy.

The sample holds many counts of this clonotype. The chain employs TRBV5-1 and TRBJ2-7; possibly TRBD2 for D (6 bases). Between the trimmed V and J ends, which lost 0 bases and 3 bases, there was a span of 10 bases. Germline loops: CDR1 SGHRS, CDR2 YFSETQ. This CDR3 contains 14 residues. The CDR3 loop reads CASSLAGRGYEQYF. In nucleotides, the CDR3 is TGCGCCAGCAGCTTGGCCGGGCGGGGCTACGAGCAGTACTTC.

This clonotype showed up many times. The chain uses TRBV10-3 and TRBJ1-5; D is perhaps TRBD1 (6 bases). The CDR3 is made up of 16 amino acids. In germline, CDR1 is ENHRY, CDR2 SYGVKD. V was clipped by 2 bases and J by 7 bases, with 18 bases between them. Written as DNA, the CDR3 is TGTGCCATCAGTGAGGTTATGGGGGCAGGAGGACAGCCCCAGCATTTT. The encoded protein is CAISEVMGAGGQPQHF.

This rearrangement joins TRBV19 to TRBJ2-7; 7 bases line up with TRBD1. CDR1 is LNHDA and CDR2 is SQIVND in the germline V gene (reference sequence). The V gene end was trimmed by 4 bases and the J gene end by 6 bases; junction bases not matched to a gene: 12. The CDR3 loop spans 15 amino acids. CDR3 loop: CASSTGTANGIEQYF. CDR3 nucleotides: TGTGCCAGTAGTACCGGGACAGCCAATGGCATCGAGCAGTACTTC.

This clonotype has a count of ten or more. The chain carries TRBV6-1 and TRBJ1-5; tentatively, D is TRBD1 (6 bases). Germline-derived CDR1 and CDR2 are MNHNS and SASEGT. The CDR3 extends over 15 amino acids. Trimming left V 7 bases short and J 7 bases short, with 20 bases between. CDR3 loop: CASTGLDSKRQPQHF. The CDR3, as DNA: TGTGCCAGCACCGGGCTGGACAGTAAAAGGCAGCCCCAGCATTTT.

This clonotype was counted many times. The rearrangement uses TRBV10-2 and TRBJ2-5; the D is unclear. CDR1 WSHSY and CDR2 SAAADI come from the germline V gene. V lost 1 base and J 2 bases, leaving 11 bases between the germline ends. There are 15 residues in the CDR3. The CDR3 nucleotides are TGCGCCAGCAGTGAGTACTCAGCAAGACAAGAGACCCAGTACTTC. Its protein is CASSEYSARQETQYF.

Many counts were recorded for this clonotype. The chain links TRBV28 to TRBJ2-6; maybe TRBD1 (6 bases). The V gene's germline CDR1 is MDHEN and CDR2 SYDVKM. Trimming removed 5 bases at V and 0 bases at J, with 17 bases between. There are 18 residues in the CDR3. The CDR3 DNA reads TGTGCCAGCAGTATCTACAGGGTTACTGGCTCTGGGGCCAACGTCCTGACTTTC. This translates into CASSIYRVTGSGANVLTF. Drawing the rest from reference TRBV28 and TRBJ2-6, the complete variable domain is DVKVTQSSRYLVKRTGEKVFLECVQDMDHENMFWYRQDPGLGLRLIYFSYDVKMKEKGDIPEGYSVSREKKERFSLILESASTNQTSMYLCASSIYRVTGSGANVLTFGAGSRLTVL.

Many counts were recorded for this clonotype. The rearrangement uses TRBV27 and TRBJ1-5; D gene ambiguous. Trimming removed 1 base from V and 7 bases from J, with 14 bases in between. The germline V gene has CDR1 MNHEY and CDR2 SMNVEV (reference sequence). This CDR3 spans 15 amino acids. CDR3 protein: CASSLYPYPKQPQHF. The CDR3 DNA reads TGTGCCAGCAGTTTATATCCGTATCCCAAACAGCCCCAGCATTTT.

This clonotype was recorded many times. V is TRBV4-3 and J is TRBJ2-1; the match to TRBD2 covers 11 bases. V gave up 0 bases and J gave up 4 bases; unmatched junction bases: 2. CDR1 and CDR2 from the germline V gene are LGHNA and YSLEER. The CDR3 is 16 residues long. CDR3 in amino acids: CASSQEGLAEYNEQFF. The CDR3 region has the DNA TGCGCCAGCAGCCAAGAGGGACTAGCGGAATACAATGAGCAGTTCTTC.

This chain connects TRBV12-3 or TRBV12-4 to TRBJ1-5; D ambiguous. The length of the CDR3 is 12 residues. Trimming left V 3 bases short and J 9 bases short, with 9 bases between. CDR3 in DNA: TGTGCCAGCAGTTTTAATGGTCTGCCCCAGCATTTT. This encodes CASSFNGLPQHF.

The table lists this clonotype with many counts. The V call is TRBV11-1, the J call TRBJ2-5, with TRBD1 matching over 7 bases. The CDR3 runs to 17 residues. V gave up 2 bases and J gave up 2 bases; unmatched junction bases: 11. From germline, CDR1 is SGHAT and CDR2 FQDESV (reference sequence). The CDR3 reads CASSLYLQGITQETQYF. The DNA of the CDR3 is TGTGCCAGCAGCTTATATCTACAGGGGATCACTCAAGAGACCCAGTACTTC.

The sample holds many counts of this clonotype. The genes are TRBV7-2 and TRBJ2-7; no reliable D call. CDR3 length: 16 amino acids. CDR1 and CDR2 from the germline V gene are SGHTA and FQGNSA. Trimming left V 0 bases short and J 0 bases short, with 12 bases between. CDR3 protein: CASSLALVKTSYEQYF. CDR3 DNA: TGTGCCAGCAGCTTAGCGCTAGTCAAGACCTCCTACGAGCAGTACTTC.

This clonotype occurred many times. In DNA, the CDR3 is TGTGCCAGCAGCTTAGTGGGGCGGATGTCCTACGAGCAGTACTTC. Its translation is CASSLVGRMSYEQYF. The rearrangement uses TRBV7-9 and TRBJ2-7; D is perhaps TRBD1 (5 bases). Germline lookup yields CDR1 SEHNR and CDR2 FQNEAQ (reference sequence). Trimming shortened V by 1 base and J by 1 base, and 11 bases separated the two germline ends. The length of the CDR3 is 15 residues.

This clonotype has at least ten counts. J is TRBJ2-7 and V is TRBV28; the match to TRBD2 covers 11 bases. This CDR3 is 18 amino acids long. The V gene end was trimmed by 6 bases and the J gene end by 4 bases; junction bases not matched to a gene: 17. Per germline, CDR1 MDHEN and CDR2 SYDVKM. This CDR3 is CASRGSTSGIVRRYEQYF. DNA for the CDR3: TGTGCCAGCAGGGGATCGACTAGCGGGATTGTTAGGAGGTACGAGCAGTACTTC.

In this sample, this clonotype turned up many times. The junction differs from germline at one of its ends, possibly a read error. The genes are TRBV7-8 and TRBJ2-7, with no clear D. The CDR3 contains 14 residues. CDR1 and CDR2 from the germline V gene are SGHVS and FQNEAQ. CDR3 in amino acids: CASSSKTYSYEQCF. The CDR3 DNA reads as TGTGCCAGCAGCTCTAAGACTTATTCCTACGAGCAGTGCTTC.

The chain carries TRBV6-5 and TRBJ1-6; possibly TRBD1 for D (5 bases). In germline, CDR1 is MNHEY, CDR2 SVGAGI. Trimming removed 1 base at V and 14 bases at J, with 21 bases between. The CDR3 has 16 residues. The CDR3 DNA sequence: TGTGCCAGCAGTTACTTGAGAGGGCCAGATCTGGGGGCCCTCCACTTT. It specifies CASSYLRGPDLGALHF.

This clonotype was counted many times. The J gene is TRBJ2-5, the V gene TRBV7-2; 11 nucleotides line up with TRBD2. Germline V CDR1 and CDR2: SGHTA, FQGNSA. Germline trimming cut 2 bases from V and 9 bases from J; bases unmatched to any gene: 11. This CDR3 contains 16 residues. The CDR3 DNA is TGTGCCAGCAGCTTAACTAGCGGGGGTGGGGTGAGGCCCCAGTACTTC. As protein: CASSLTSGGGVRPQYF.

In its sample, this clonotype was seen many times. The CDR3 DNA reads TGTGCCAGCAGTCCGGGGGGGCCAGGACAAGAGACCCAGTACTTC. As protein: CASSPGGPGQETQYF. The rearrangement joins TRBV27 to TRBJ2-5; the match to TRBD2 covers 8 bases. CDR1 and CDR2 (germline): MNHEY, SMNVEV (reference sequence). V lost 5 bases, J lost 2 bases, and 7 bases stayed unmatched. The CDR3 consists of 15 residues.

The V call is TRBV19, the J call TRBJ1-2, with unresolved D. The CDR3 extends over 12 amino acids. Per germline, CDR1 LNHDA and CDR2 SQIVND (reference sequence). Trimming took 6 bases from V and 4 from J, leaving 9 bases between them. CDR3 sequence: CASSGRPYGYTF. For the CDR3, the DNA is TGTGCCAGTAGCGGGAGGCCCTATGGCTACACCTTC.

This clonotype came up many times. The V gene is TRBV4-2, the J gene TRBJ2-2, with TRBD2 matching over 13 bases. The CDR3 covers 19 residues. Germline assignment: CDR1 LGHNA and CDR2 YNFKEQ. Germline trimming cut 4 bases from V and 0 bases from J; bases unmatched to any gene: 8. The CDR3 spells CASSPEGGLAGSNTGELFF. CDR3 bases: TGTGCCAGCAGCCCCGAAGGGGGACTAGCGGGATCGAACACCGGGGAGCTGTTTTTT.

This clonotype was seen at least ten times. The CDR3 region is CASSYTGGFNQPQHF. The CDR3 coding sequence is TGTGCCAGCAGCTATACGGGCGGATTCAATCAGCCCCAGCATTTT. This chain joins TRBV28 and TRBJ1-5; unclear D gene. CDR3 length: 15 amino acids. Germline loops: CDR1 MDHEN, CDR2 SYDVKM. Trimming left V 6 bases short and J 3 bases short, with 15 bases between.

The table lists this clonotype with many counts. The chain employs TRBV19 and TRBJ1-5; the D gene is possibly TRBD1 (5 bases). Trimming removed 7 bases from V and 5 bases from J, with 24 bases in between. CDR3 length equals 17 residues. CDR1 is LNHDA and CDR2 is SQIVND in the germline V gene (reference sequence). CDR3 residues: CASTRQPAGRLDQPQHF. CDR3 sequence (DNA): TGTGCCAGTACCCGACAGCCGGCGGGGCGCCTAGATCAGCCCCAGCATTTT.

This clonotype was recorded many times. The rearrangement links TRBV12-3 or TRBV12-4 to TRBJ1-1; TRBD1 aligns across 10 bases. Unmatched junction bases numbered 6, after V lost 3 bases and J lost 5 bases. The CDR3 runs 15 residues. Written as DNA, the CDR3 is TGTGCCAGCAGTTTCTCGGACAGGGGGGGGACTGAAGCTTTCTTT. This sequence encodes CASSFSDRGGTEAFF.

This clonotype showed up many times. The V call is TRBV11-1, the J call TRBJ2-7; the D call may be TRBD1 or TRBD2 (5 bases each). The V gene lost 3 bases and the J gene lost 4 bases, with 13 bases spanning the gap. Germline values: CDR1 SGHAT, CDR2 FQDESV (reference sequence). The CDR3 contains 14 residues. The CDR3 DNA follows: TGTGCCAGCAGCTTTCGAGGGACGAGATACGAGCAGTACTTC. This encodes CASSFRGTRYEQYF.

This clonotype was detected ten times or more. In nucleotides, the CDR3 is TGTGCCAGCAGTTACTCGGAGGGCGCCGAGACCCAGTACTTC. Protein product: CASSYSEGAETQYF. The chain is built from TRBV6-5 and TRBJ2-5; tentative D call: TRBD2 (6 bases). CDR1 is MNHEY, CDR2 SVGAGI, per germline. The CDR3 loop spans 14 amino acids. Between the trimmed V and J ends, which lost 0 bases and 5 bases, there was a span of 10 bases.

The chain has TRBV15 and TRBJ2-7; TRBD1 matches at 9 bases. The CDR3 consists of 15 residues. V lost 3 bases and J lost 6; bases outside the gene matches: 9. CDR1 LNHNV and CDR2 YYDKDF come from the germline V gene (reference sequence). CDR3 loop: CATSSAGTGMGEQYF. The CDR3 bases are TGTGCCACCAGCAGCGCCGGGACAGGGATGGGCGAGCAGTACTTC.

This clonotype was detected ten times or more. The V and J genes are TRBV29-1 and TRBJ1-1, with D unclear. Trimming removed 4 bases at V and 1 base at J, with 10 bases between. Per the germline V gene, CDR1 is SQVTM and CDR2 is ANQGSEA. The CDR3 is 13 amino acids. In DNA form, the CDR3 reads TGCAGCGTTGTTAAGTCGCCGAACACTGAAGCTTTCTTT. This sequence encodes CSVVKSPNTEAFF.

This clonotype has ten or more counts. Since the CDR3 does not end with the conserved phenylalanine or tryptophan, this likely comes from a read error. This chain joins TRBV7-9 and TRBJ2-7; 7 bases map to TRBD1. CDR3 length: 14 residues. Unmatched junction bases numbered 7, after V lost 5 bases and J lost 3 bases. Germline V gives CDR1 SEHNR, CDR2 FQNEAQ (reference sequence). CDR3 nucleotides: TGTGCCAGCAGCCCCCCGGGACAGAACTACGAGCAGTACCTC. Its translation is CASSPPGQNYEQYL.

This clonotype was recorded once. CDR3 sequence: CASSGRNYGYTF. DNA of the CDR3: TGTGCCAGCAGTGGAAGAAACTATGGCTACACCTTC. This chain joins TRBV6-1 and TRBJ1-2; D is undetermined. V was trimmed by 4 bases and J by 2 bases, leaving 5 bases between them. Germline V lookup: CDR1 MNHNS, CDR2 SASEGT. The length of the CDR3 is 12 residues.

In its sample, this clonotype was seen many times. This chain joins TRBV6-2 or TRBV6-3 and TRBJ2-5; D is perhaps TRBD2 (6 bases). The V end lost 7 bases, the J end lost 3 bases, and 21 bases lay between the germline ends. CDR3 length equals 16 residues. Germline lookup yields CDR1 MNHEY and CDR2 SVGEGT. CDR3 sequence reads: CASTLLGASAKETQYF. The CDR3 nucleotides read TGTGCCAGCACCTTACTAGGGGCTAGCGCAAAAGAGACCCAGTACTTC.

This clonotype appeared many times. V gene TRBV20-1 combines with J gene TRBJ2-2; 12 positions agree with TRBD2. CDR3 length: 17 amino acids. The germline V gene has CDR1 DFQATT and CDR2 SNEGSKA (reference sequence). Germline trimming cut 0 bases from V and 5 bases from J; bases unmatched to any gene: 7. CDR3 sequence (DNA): TGCAGTGCTAGAGATCCTAGCGGGGGGGAGGGGACCGGGGAGCTGTTTTTT. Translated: CSARDPSGGEGTGELFF.

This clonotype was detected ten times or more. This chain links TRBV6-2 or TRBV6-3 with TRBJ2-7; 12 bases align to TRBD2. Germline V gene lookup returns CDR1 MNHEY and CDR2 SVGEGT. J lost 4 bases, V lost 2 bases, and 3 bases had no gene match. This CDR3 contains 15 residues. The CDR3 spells CASSYPGLAGYEQYF. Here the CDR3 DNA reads TGTGCCAGCAGTTACCCCGGACTAGCGGGATACGAGCAGTACTTC.

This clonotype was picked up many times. This chain's CDR3 is CASSLDAREAGNTIYF. The CDR3 DNA is TGTGCCAGCTCACTGGACGCCAGGGAGGCTGGAAACACCATATATTTT. This chain links TRBV18 with TRBJ1-3, with a tentative D call TRBD1 (5 bases). Per the germline V gene, CDR1 is KGHSH and CDR2 is LQKENI. V lost 4 bases to trimming and J lost 2 bases, with 15 bases between them. There are 16 residues in the CDR3.